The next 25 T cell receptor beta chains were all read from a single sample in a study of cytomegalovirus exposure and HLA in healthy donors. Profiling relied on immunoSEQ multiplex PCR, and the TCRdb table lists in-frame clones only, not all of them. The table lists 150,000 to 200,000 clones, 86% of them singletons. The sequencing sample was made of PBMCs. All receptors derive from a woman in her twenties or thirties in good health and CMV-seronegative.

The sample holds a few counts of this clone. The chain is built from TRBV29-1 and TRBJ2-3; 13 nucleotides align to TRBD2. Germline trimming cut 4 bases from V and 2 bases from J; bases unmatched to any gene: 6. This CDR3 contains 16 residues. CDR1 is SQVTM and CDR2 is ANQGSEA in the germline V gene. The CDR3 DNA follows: TGCAGCGTTGTGGGACTAGCGGGACAGAACACAGATACGCAGTATTTT. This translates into CSVVGLAGQNTDTQYF.

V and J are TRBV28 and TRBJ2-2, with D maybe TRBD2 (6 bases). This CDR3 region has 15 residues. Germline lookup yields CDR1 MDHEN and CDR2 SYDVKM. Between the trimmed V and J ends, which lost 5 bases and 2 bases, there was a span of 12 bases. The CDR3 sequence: CASSAAGLNTGELFF. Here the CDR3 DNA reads TGTGCCAGCAGTGCCGCGGGGTTAAACACCGGGGAGCTGTTTTTT.

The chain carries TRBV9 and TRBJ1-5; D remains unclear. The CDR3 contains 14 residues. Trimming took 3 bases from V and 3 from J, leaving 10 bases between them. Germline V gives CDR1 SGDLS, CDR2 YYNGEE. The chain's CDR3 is CASSGPANNQPQHF. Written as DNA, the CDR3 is TGTGCCAGCAGCGGGCCAGCGAACAATCAGCCCCAGCATTTT.

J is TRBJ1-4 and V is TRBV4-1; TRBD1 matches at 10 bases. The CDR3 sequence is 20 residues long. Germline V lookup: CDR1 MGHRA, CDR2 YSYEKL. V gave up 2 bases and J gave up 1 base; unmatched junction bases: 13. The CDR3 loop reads CASSQKPGQGLGETNEKLFF. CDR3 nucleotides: TGCGCCAGCAGCCAAAAACCGGGACAGGGGTTGGGGGAAACTAATGAAAAACTGTTTTTT.

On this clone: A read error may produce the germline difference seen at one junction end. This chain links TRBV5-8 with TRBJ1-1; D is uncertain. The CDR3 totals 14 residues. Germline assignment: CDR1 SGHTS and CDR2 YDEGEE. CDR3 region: CASSIRRENTEAFF. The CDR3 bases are TGCGCCAGCAGCATTCGACGGGAGAACACTGAAGCTTTCTTT.

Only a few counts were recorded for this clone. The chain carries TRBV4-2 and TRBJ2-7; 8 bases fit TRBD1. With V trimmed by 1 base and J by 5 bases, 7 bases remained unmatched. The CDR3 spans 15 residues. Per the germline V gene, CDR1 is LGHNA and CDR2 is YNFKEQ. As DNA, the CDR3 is TGTGCCAGCAGCCAAGCCAGGGGGCAGGTCGACGAGCAGTACTTC. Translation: CASSQARGQVDEQYF.

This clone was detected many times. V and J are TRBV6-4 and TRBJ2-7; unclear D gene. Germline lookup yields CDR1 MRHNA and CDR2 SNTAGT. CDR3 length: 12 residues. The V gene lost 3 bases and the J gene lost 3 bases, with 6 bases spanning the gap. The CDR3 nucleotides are TGTGCCAGCAGTGAGGACGGCTACGAGCAGTACTTC. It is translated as CASSEDGYEQYF.

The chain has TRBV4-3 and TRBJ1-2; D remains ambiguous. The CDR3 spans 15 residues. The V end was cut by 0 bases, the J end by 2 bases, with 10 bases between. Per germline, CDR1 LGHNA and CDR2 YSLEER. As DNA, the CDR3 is TGCGCCAGCAGCCAAGATTGGGCCAGCAACTATGGCTACACCTTC. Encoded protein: CASSQDWASNYGYTF.

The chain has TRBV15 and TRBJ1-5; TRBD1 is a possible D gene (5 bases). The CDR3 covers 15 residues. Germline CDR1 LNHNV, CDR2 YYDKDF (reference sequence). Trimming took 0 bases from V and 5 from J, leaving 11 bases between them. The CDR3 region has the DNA TGTGCCACCAGCAGAGATGGGGAGGGGCATCAGCCCCAGCATTTT. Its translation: CATSRDGEGHQPQHF.

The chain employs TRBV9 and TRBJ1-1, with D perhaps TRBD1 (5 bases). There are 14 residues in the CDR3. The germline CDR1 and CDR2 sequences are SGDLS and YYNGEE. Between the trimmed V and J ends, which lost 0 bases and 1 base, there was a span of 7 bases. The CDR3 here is CASSVGQSNTEAFF. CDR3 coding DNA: TGTGCCAGCAGCGTAGGACAGTCGAACACTGAAGCTTTCTTT.

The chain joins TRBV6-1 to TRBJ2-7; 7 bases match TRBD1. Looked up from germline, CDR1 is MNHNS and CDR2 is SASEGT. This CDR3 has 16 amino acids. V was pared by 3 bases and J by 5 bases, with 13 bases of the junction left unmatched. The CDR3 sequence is CASSESQGRLNNEQYF. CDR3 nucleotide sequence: TGTGCCAGCAGTGAGTCACAGGGGCGCCTCAACAACGAGCAGTACTTC.

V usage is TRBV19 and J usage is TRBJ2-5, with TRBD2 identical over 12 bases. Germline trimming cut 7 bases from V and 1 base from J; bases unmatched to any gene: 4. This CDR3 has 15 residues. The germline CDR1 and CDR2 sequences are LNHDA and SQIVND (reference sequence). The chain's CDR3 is CASNGLAGIQETQYF. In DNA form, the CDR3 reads TGTGCCAGTAATGGACTAGCGGGGATCCAAGAGACCCAGTACTTC.

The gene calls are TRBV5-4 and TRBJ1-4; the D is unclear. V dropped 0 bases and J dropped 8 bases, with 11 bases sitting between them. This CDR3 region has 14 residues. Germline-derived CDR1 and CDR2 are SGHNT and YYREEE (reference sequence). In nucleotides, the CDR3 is TGTGCCAGCAGCTTGGCGGGTTTGCGGGAAAAACTGTTTTTT. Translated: CASSLAGLREKLFF.

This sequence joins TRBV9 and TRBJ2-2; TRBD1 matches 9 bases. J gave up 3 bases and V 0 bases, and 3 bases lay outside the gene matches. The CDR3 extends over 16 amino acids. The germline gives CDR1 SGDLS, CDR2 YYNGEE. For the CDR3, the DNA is TGTGCCAGCAGCGTAGTTGGACAGGGGTACACCGGGGAGCTGTTTTTT. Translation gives CASSVVGQGYTGELFF.

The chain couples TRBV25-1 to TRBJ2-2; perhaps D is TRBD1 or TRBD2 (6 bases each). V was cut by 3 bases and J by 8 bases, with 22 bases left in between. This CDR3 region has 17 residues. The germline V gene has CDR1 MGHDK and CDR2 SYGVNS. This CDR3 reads CASSDWGRGRSGGELFF. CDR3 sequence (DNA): TGTGCCAGCAGTGATTGGGGGCGGGGAAGGAGCGGTGGGGAGCTGTTTTTT.

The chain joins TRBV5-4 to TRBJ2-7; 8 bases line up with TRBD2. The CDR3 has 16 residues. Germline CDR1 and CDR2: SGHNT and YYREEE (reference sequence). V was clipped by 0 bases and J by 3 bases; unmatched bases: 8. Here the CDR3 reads CASSLDPSGSLYEQYF. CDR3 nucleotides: TGTGCCAGCAGCTTGGACCCCAGCGGGAGCCTCTACGAGCAGTACTTC.

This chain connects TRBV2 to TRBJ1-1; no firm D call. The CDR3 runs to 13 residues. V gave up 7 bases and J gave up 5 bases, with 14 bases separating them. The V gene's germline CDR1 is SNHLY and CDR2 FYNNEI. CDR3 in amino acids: CASNEHLGTEAFF. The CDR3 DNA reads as TGTGCCAGCAATGAGCACCTGGGGACTGAAGCTTTCTTT.

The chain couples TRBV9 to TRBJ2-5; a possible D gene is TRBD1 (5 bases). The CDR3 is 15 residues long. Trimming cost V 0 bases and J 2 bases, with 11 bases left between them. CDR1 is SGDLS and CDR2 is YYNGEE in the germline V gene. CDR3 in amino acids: CASSVVGRAQETQYF. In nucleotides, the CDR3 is TGTGCCAGCAGCGTAGTGGGCAGGGCTCAAGAGACCCAGTACTTC.

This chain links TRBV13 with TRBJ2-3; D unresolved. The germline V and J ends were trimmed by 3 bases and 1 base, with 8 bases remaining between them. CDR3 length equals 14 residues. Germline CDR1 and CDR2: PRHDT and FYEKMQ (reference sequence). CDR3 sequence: CASSFSRGTDTQYF. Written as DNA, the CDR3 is TGTGCCAGCAGCTTTTCTAGAGGCACAGATACGCAGTATTTT.

CDR3 in amino acids: CASSQGGVAGGRPYEQYF. CDR3 sequence (DNA): TGTGCCAGCAGCCAAGGCGGGGTAGCGGGGGGGCGTCCCTACGAGCAGTACTTC. The chain joins TRBV4-2 to TRBJ2-7; 11 nucleotides match TRBD2. The CDR3 has 18 residues. The germline CDR1 and CDR2 sequences are LGHNA and YNFKEQ. The trim removed 1 base at V and 2 bases at J, leaving 10 bases unmatched.

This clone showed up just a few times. CDR3 nucleotide sequence: TGTGCCAGCAGCGTTACGGATTCTGGAAACACCATATATTTT. This translates into CASSVTDSGNTIYF. V usage is TRBV9 and J usage is TRBJ1-3; D uncertain. CDR1 SGDLS and CDR2 YYNGEE come from the germline V gene. Trimming removed 2 bases from V and 1 base from J, with 7 bases in between. The CDR3 covers 14 residues.

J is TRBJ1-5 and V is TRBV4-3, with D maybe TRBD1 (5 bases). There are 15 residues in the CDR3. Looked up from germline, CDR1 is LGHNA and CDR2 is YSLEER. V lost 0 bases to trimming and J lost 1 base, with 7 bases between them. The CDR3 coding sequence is TGCGCCAGCAGCCAAGACGGACACAGCAATCAGCCCCAGCATTTT. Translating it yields CASSQDGHSNQPQHF.

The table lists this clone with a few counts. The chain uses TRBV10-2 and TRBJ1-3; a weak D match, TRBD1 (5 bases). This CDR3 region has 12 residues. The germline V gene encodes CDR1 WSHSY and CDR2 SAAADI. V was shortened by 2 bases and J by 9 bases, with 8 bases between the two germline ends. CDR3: CASSEIGGTIYF. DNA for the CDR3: TGCGCCAGCAGTGAGATCGGGGGCACCATATATTTT.

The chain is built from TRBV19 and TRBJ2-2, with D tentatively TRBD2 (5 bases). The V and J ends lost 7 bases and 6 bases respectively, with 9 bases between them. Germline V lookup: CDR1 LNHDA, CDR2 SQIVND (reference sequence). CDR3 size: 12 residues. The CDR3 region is CASKSGSGELFF. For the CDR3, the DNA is TGTGCCAGTAAATCGGGATCCGGGGAGCTGTTTTTT.

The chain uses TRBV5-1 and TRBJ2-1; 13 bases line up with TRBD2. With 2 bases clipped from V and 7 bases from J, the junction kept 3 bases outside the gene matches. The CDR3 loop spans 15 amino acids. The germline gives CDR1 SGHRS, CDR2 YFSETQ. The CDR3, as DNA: TGCGCCAGCAGCTTAGGGACTAGCGGGACGAATGAGCAGTTCTTC. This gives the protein CASSLGTSGTNEQFF.